This T cell receptor (beta chain) was found in a study of tumor-infiltrating lymphocytes in primary liver carcinoma. Study overall: Tumor stage was T1-T3 N0M0, and tumor size was about 4 to 10 cm across.

With respect to this clonotype: No conserved phenylalanine or tryptophan is present at the end of the CDR3, so a read error is the likely explanation. No DNA is shown, since the ends of the CDR3 on it are uncertain; the CDR3 is the one TCRdb lists.

Germline V gene lookup returns CDR1 SGHAT and CDR2 FQNNGV. The CDR3 comprises 16 residues, both ends counted. Researchers generated TCR beta cDNA from 500 ng of total RNA, relying on a constant-region primer. Investigators got TCR beta libraries out of three nested multiplex PCR rounds, done with slightly modified ARM-PCR. TRBV1-TRBV30 forward primers paired with a C-beta reverse primer drove the first two PCR rounds, approximately 11 cycles each. TCRdb itself ran the multiplex PCR reads through MiXCR, one entry per CDR3 protein. Counted here are around 170,000 distinct CDR3 sequences, 60% occurring once; the ten biggest clones make up approximately 67%. Unsorted whole blood supplied the RNA, and germline DNA was extracted too.

The receptor was isolated from a man aged 40-49 years with primary liver carcinoma and hepatitis B virus infection. Sequences were obtained from peripheral blood. The chain has TRBV11-2 and TRBJ2-5; the D segment call TRBD2 is taken from the table without a DNA check. The CDR3 here is CASSSGGTSGQETHYL.